This is a list of T cell receptor beta chains from one sample in a study of shared clonotypes between healthy human individuals. Sequencing used immunoSEQ multiplex PCR; TCRdb keeps in-frame clones, though not all of them. The repertoire holds hundreds of thousands of clones, with 73% as singletons. Sequencing used memory CD4+ T cells sorted from blood. All receptors come from a woman aged 25-40 years in good health. The conserved cysteine and the conserved F or W are not part of the CDR3 here. Fields, in order: D gene, J gene, V gene, CDR3 length, CDR3 protein. The D gene is left open where the match is weak.

d_call: TRBD1
j_call: TRBJ2-1
v_call: TRBV7-3
cdr3_length: 12
cdr3_aa: ASSLGQGADEQF

d_call: .
j_call: TRBJ1-3
v_call: TRBV5-4
cdr3_length: 12
cdr3_aa: ASSGGGAGNTIY

d_call: .
j_call: TRBJ2-5
v_call: TRBV9
cdr3_length: 13
cdr3_aa: ASSVGGQGGQTQY

d_call: .
j_call: TRBJ1-5
v_call: TRBV7-2
cdr3_length: 13
cdr3_aa: ASSPPLSSNQPQH

d_call: TRBD2
j_call: TRBJ2-3
v_call: TRBV10-3
cdr3_length: 13
cdr3_aa: AGGSSGRDTDTQY

d_call: .
j_call: TRBJ2-7
v_call: TRBV5-1
cdr3_length: 13
cdr3_aa: ASSWGATASYEQY

d_call: TRBD2
j_call: TRBJ2-7
v_call: TRBV11-2
cdr3_length: 15
cdr3_aa: ASSLDVTSGRRYEQY

d_call: .
j_call: TRBJ2-5
v_call: TRBV7-2
cdr3_length: 13
cdr3_aa: ASSLDPGDQETQY

d_call: .
j_call: TRBJ1-5
v_call: TRBV19
cdr3_length: 14
cdr3_aa: ASSISTDYSNQPQH

d_call: .
j_call: TRBJ1-1
v_call: TRBV7-8
cdr3_length: 12
cdr3_aa: ASSSRTWNTEAF

d_call: .
j_call: TRBJ2-5
v_call: TRBV25-1
cdr3_length: 14
cdr3_aa: ASSESPGGRDETQY

d_call: TRBD2
j_call: TRBJ2-7
v_call: TRBV28
cdr3_length: 15
cdr3_aa: ASTKSGTSGLGFEQY

d_call: .
j_call: TRBJ1-1
v_call: TRBV5-1
cdr3_length: 11
cdr3_aa: ASRRDLPTEAF

d_call: .
j_call: TRBJ2-7
v_call: TRBV28
cdr3_length: 12
cdr3_aa: ASTPGTRIYEQY

d_call: TRBD1
j_call: TRBJ2-3
v_call: TRBV5-1
cdr3_length: 14
cdr3_aa: ASSPFGTGGEDTQY

d_call: .
j_call: TRBJ1-1
v_call: TRBV7-9
cdr3_length: 12
cdr3_aa: ASSLPGIRTEAF

d_call: .
j_call: TRBJ2-7
v_call: TRBV6-5
cdr3_length: 12
cdr3_aa: ASTSMAGPYEQY

d_call: TRBD1
j_call: TRBJ2-1
v_call: TRBV19
cdr3_length: 14
cdr3_aa: ASRPTGTAKKNEQF

d_call: TRBD1
j_call: TRBJ1-2
v_call: TRBV7-9
cdr3_length: 13
cdr3_aa: ASSPGPRDRVGYT

d_call: .
j_call: TRBJ2-1
v_call: TRBV5-1
cdr3_length: 11
cdr3_aa: ASSLGLVNEQF

d_call: .
j_call: TRBJ2-2
v_call: TRBV9
cdr3_length: 14
cdr3_aa: ASSVGAGRFTGELF

d_call: TRBD2
j_call: TRBJ2-1
v_call: TRBV19
cdr3_length: 15
cdr3_aa: ASSDLVTSGMYNEQF

d_call: .
j_call: TRBJ2-2
v_call: TRBV19
cdr3_length: 14
cdr3_aa: ATNAWGRTNTGELF

d_call: TRBD1
j_call: TRBJ1-1
v_call: TRBV28
cdr3_length: 15
cdr3_aa: ASIPTGQGGSGAEAF

d_call: .
j_call: TRBJ2-1
v_call: TRBV4-1
cdr3_length: 12
cdr3_aa: ASSQEGQINEQF